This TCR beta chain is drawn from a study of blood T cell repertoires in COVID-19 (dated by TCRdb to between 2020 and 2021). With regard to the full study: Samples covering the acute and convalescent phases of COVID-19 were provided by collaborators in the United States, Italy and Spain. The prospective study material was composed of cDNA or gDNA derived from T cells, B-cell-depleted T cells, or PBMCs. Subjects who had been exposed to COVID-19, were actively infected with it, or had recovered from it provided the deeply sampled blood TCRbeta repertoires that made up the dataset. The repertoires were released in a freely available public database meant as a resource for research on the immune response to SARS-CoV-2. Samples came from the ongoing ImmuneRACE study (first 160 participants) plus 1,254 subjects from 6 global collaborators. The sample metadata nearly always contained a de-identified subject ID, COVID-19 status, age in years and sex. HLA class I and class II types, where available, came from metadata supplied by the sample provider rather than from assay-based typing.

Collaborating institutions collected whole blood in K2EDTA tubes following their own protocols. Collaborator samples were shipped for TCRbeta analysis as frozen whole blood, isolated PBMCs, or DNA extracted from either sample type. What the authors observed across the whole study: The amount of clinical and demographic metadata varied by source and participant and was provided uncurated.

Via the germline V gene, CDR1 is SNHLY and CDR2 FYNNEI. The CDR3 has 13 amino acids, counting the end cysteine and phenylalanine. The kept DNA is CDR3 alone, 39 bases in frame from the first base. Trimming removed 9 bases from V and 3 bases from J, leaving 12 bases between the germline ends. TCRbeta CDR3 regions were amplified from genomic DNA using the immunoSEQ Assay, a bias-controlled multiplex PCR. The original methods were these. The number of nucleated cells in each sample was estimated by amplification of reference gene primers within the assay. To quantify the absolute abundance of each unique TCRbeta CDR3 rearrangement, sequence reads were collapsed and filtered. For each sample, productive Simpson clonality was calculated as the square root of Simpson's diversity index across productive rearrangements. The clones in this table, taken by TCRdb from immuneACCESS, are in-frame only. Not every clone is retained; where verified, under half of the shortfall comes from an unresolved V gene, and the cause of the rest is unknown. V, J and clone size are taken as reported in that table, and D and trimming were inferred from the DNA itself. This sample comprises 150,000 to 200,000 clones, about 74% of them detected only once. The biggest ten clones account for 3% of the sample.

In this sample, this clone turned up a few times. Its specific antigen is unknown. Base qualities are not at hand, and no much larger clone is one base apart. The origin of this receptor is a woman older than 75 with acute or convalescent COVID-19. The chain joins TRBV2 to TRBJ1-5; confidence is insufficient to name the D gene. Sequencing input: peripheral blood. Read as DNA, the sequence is TGTGCCAGTCGCCCAGATCTCAATCAGCCCCAGCATTTT. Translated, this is CASRPDLNQPQHF.